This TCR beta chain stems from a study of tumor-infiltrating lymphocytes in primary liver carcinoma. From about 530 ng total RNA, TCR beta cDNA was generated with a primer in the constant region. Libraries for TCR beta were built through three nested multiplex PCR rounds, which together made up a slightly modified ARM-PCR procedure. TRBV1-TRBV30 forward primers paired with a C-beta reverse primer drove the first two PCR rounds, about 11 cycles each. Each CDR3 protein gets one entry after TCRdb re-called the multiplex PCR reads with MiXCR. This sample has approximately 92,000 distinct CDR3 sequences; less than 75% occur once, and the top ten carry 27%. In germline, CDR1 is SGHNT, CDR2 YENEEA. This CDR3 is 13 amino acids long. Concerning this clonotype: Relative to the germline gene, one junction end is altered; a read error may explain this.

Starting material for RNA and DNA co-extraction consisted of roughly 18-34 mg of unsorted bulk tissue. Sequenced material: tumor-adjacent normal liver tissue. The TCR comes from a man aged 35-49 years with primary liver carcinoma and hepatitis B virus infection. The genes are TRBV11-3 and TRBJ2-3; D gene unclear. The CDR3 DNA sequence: TGTGCCAGAAGCTTAGATCGGATGGATAGGCAGTATTTT. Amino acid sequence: CARSLDRMDRQYF.